Presented here are 9 T cell receptor beta chains from one specimen sequenced in a study of blood T cell repertoires in COVID-19. Generated by immunoSEQ multiplex PCR, the TCRdb table keeps only in-frame clones and is missing some. The sample has around 180,000 clones, roughly nine tenths seen once. Sequenced sample: peripheral blood. Receptors originate from a man between 65 and 80 years old with active or convalescent COVID-19.

This clone has a single count. V gene TRBV6-5 combines with J gene TRBJ1-1; a possible D gene is TRBD1 (6 bases). The CDR3 extends over 15 amino acids. Trimming removed 8 bases from V and 4 bases from J, with 20 bases in between. Per the germline V gene, CDR1 is MNHEY and CDR2 is SVGAGI. CDR3 sequence: CASYTWEGVITEAFF. Written as DNA, the CDR3 is TGTGCCAGCTACACCTGGGAGGGGGTCATCACTGAAGCTTTCTTT.

The V gene is TRBV7-2, the J gene TRBJ2-7; D might be TRBD1 (5 bases). CDR1 and CDR2 from the germline V gene are SGHTA and FQGNSA. Deletions cut 1 base from V and 7 bases from J, with 11 bases between. The CDR3 is 13 residues long. Here the CDR3 reads CASSLVRAGEQYF. CDR3 coding DNA: TGTGCCAGCAGCTTAGTAAGGGCAGGGGAGCAGTACTTC.

CDR3 DNA sequence: TGCGCCAGCAGCACACAGGGGAACACTGAAGCTTTCTTT. Its protein product is CASSTQGNTEAFF. The chain employs TRBV5-1 and TRBJ1-1; TRBD1 is a possible D gene (6 bases). CDR1 and CDR2 from the germline V gene are SGHRS and YFSETQ. Trimming took off 4 bases at V and 1 base at J, with 8 bases between the two ends. The CDR3 has 13 residues.

This rearrangement joins TRBV19 to TRBJ2-7, with TRBD2 as a possible D gene (6 bases). This CDR3 has 15 amino acids. Germline V gives CDR1 LNHDA, CDR2 SQIVND (reference sequence). With 4 bases removed from V and 7 bases from J, the gap between germline ends came to 20 bases. CDR3 protein: CASSKIDSPAGEQYF. The CDR3 coding sequence is TGTGCCAGTAGTAAAATTGACTCCCCGGCGGGGGAGCAGTACTTC.

J is TRBJ1-2 and V is TRBV18; D not resolved. CDR3 size: 13 residues. Trimming removed 2 bases from V and 7 bases from J, with 11 bases in between. From germline, CDR1 is KGHSH and CDR2 LQKENI. The CDR3 loop is CASSPDSVSGYTF. DNA of the CDR3: TGTGCCAGCTCACCAGATAGCGTATCTGGCTACACCTTC.

The CDR3 DNA is TGTGCCAGCAGTTATCACAGGGGAATCGGCAATCAGCCCCAGCATTTT. As protein: CASSYHRGIGNQPQHF. This chain joins TRBV6-2 or TRBV6-3 and TRBJ1-5; 7 nucleotides line up with TRBD1. Germline CDR1 reads MNHEY; CDR2 reads SVGEGT. The CDR3 extends over 16 amino acids. With V trimmed by 3 bases and J by 2 bases, 7 bases remained unmatched.

This sequence joins TRBV12-3 or TRBV12-4 and TRBJ1-5; TRBD1 might be the D (5 bases). Trimming removed 7 bases from V and 7 bases from J, with 14 bases in between. This CDR3 has 13 amino acids. The CDR3 sequence: CASTGREGQPQHF. For the CDR3, the DNA is TGTGCCAGCACCGGCAGGGAAGGACAGCCCCAGCATTTT.

The chain recombines TRBV27 with TRBJ2-3; 7 nucleotides agree with TRBD1. V lost 5 bases to trimming and J lost 3 bases; unmatched junction nucleotides: 5. Germline-derived CDR1 and CDR2 are MNHEY and SMNVEV (reference sequence). CDR3 length: 14 amino acids. CDR3 bases: TGTGCCAGCAGTCCCCGCAGGGGGACAGATACGCAGTATTTT. It specifies CASSPRRGTDTQYF.

The chain combines TRBV5-8 with TRBJ1-2; D unclear. The CDR3 runs to 13 residues. Germline V gene lookup returns CDR1 SGHTS and CDR2 YDEGEE. V lost 1 base to trimming and J lost 8 bases, with 12 bases between them. The CDR3 reads CASSLKSAGGYTF. The CDR3 coding sequence is TGTGCCAGCAGCTTGAAGAGTGCGGGAGGCTACACCTTC.